This T cell receptor (beta chain) stems from a study of T-cell reconstitution after alpha-beta-depleted transplantation in children. This clonotype was counted only a few times. Preparing the TCRbeta library involved the use of unique molecular identifiers. MiXCR was run by TCRdb on the PCR reads, yielding one entry per CDR3 protein. The data contain about 540,000 distinct CDR3 sequences, about 16% of them singletons. The germline V gene has CDR1 MNHEY and CDR2 SMNVEV (reference sequence). This CDR3 comprises 20 residues. V lost 2 bases and J lost 6, with 32 bases in between. The chain carries TRBV27 and TRBJ2-7; weak D call: TRBD1 (6 bases). This TCR was sampled from a human donor who donated a stem cell graft to a child with acute lymphoblastic leukemia. The specimen comprised PBMCs from the stem cell graft donor, sampled from the stem cell graft. The CDR3 region has the DNA TGTGCCAGCAGTTTAACCCCTAAATTTGCGACAGGACTGCCCTTAGCCGAGCAGTACTTC. This translates into CASSLTPKFATGLPLAEQYF.